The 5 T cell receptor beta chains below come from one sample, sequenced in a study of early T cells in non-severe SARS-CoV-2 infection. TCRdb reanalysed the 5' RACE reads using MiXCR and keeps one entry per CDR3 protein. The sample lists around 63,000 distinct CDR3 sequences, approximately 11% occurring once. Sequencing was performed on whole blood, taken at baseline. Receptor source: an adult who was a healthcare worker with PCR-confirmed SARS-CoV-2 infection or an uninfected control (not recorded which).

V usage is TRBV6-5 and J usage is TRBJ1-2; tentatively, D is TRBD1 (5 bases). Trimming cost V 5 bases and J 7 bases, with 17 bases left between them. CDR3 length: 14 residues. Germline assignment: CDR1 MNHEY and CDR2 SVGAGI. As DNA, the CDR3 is TGTGCCAGCAGTCCGGTTGGGGCCGTAACTGGCTACACCTTC. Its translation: CASSPVGAVTGYTF.

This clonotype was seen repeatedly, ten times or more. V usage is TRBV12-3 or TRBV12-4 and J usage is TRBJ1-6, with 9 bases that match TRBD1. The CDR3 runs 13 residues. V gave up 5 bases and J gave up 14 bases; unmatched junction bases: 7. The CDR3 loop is CASSGTGRIALHF. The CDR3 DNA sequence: TGTGCCAGCAGTGGGACAGGGAGAATTGCCCTCCACTTT.

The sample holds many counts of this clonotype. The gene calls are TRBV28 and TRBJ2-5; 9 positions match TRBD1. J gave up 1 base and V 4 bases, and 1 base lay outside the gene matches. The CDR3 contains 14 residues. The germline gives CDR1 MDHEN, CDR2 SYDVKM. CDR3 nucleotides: TGTGCCAGCAGTTCGACAGGGGGCCAAGAGACCCAGTACTTC. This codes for CASSSTGGQETQYF.

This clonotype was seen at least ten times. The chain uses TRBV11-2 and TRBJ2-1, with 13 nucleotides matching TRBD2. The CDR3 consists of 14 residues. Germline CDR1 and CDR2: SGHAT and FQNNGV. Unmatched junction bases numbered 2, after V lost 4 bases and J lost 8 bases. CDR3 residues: CASSSGLAGDEQFF. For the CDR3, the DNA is TGTGCCAGCAGCTCCGGACTAGCGGGAGATGAGCAGTTCTTC.

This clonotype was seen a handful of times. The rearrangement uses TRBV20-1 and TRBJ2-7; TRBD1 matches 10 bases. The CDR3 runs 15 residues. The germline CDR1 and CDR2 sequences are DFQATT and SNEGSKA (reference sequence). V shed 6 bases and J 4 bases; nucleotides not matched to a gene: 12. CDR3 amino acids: CSAQGQGKSGYEQYF. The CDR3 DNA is TGCAGTGCCCAGGGACAGGGGAAGAGTGGATACGAGCAGTACTTC.